This T cell receptor beta chain was captured by sequencing in a study of T cells after yellow fever vaccination. TCRdb re-called the 5' RACE reads with MiXCR, one entry per CDR3 protein. This repertoire shows about 500,000 distinct CDR3 sequences, about 15% found once; its top ten account for 15% to 20%. Study results and caveats: After the booster, about 95% of CD4 and 75% to 90% of CD8 primary-response clones were re-detected.

In its sample, this clonotype was seen a few times. Its antigen is currently unknown. Germline CDR1 is SQVTM and CDR2 is ANQGSEA. V lost 7 bases and J lost 5; bases outside the gene matches: 3. This CDR3 is built from 12 residues. Sequences were derived from PBMCs, sampled about 5 days after the first yellow fever vaccination. The sequence was collected from a man aged 18 to 29 who received the YFV17D yellow fever vaccine. This chain connects TRBV29-1 to TRBJ2-3, with TRBD1 matching over 10 bases. In DNA form, the CDR3 reads TGCAGCGCTGGGACAGGGGTAGATACGCAGTATTTT. This codes for CSAGTGVDTQYF.